A single sample gave rise to the 24 T cell receptor beta chains below, sequenced in a study of cytomegalovirus exposure and HLA in healthy donors. It was with 60 Vbeta and 13 Jbeta primers that the PCR ran. The assay was immunoSEQ multiplex PCR, and TCRdb's table has in-frame clones only and misses some. The profile covers some 87,000 clones, with about two thirds appearing a single time and less than 15% taken by the ten largest. Sequenced material: PBMCs. The receptors shown here come from a woman aged 45 to 65 in good health and CMV-seropositive.

This sequence joins TRBV11-2 and TRBJ2-5, with 11 bases fitting TRBD2. The V gene end was trimmed by 5 bases and the J gene end by 5 bases; junction bases not matched to a gene: 13. The CDR3 extends over 17 amino acids. The germline V gene has CDR1 SGHAT and CDR2 FQNNGV. CDR3 sequence reads: CASSPSLAGGPHETQYF. The CDR3, as DNA: TGTGCCAGCAGCCCATCCTTAGCGGGAGGGCCACACGAGACCCAGTACTTC.

The chain couples TRBV5-1 to TRBJ2-7; 7 nucleotides line up with TRBD1. This CDR3 has 15 residues. V trimming: 1 base; J trimming: 7 bases; junction bases outside the gene matches: 11. Germline CDR1 and CDR2: SGHRS and YFSETQ. The CDR3 coding sequence is TGCGCCAGCAGCTTGTGGCAGGGGGAAGTGGGGGAGCAGTACTTC. Translation: CASSLWQGEVGEQYF.

CDR3 sequence: CASSYAGLAGYNEQFF. The CDR3, as DNA: TGTGCCAGCAGTTACGCCGGACTAGCGGGATACAATGAGCAGTTCTTC. This chain links TRBV6-6 with TRBJ2-1; 12 positions agree with TRBD2. V lost 2 bases and J lost 4; bases outside the gene matches: 3. This CDR3 region has 16 residues. Germline V gene lookup returns CDR1 MNHNY and CDR2 SVGAGI (reference sequence).

The rearrangement joins TRBV9 to TRBJ1-6; a possible D gene is TRBD1 (6 bases). Germline loops: CDR1 SGDLS, CDR2 YYNGEE. The CDR3 is 14 amino acids. With 4 bases removed from V and 7 bases from J, the gap between germline ends came to 12 bases. CDR3 protein: CASSLRGGNSPLHF. The CDR3 DNA follows: TGTGCCAGCAGCCTCAGGGGTGGGAATTCACCCCTCCACTTT.

V and J are TRBV27 and TRBJ2-5; D call uncertain. Germline CDR1 reads MNHEY; CDR2 reads SMNVEV (reference sequence). CDR3 length: 13 amino acids. Trimming removed 3 bases at V and 4 bases at J, with 9 bases between. This chain's CDR3 is CASSFWPPETQYF. DNA for the CDR3: TGTGCCAGCAGTTTTTGGCCCCCAGAGACCCAGTACTTC.

The V and J genes are TRBV6-1 and TRBJ1-6, with a possible D match to TRBD1 (5 bases). Germline values: CDR1 MNHNS, CDR2 SASEGT. CDR3 length: 15 amino acids. Trimming stripped 6 bases from V and 0 bases from J, with 9 bases between. CDR3 protein: CASSRQSSYNSPLHF. In nucleotides, the CDR3 is TGTGCCAGCAGCAGACAGAGCTCCTATAATTCACCCCTCCACTTT.

By sample fraction, this clone is medium-sized. Other DNA sequences in this specimen translate into the identical CDR3. The chain carries TRBV9 and TRBJ1-5; 7 bases are shared with TRBD1. This CDR3 is built from 14 residues. V was clipped by 4 bases and J by 2 bases; unmatched bases: 3. Germline values: CDR1 SGDLS, CDR2 YYNGEE. The CDR3 nucleotides read TGTGCCAGCAGCCGTGACAGGGGCAATCAGCCCCAGCATTTT. This codes for CASSRDRGNQPQHF.

This chain connects TRBV5-4 to TRBJ2-7, with D perhaps TRBD1 (6 bases). The CDR3 sequence is 19 residues long. The V gene lost 0 bases and the J gene lost 0 bases, with 22 bases spanning the gap. Germline-derived CDR1 and CDR2 are SGHNT and YYREEE (reference sequence). CDR3 bases: TGTGCCAGCAGCTTGGGTCGCGGACAGCAGGGTCCTTACTCCTACGAGCAGTACTTC. Translating it yields CASSLGRGQQGPYSYEQYF.

The J gene is TRBJ2-3, the V gene TRBV11-2, with a weak D call TRBD1 (7 bases). The germline V gene encodes CDR1 SGHAT and CDR2 FQNNGV. Between the trimmed V and J ends, which lost 5 bases and 7 bases, there was a span of 25 bases. This CDR3 has 17 residues. CDR3 bases: TGTGCCAGCAGCCCGGAGCGGAGGGGGCGGTTTTTGAATACGCAGTATTTT. It yields the protein CASSPERRGRFLNTQYF.

This clone was picked up a small number of times. The J gene is TRBJ2-2, the V gene TRBV7-2; TRBD1 matches 8 bases. J was trimmed by 5 bases and V by 2 bases; bases with no gene match: 10. The CDR3 covers 17 residues. Germline V gene lookup returns CDR1 SGHTA and CDR2 FQGNSA. This chain's CDR3 is CASSLTVETGETGELFF. The CDR3 bases are TGTGCCAGCAGCTTAACGGTGGAGACAGGGGAGACCGGGGAGCTGTTTTTT.

The chain has TRBV4-1 and TRBJ2-7, with TRBD2 matching over 8 bases. V trimming: 0 bases; J trimming: 5 bases; junction bases outside the gene matches: 15. The CDR3 consists of 18 residues. Germline loops: CDR1 MGHRA, CDR2 YSYEKL. The CDR3 spells CASSQDASGAGGRNEQYF. CDR3 DNA sequence: TGCGCCAGCAGCCAAGATGCATCGGGGGCGGGAGGTCGGAACGAGCAGTACTTC.

This chain links TRBV12-5 with TRBJ2-5; weak D call: TRBD1 (6 bases). The J call may be in error: the DNA end matches TRBJ2-7 better. CDR3 length equals 21 residues. Germline V CDR1 and CDR2: LGHNT, FRNRAP. The CDR3 DNA follows: TGTGCTAGTGGTTTGAGACAGGCGGAGAGAATCACCCGTACAGGGTCCTACGAGCAGTACTTC. This codes for CASGLRQAERITRTGSYEQYF.

In DNA, the CDR3 is TGTGCCAGCAGCTCTACCTCAGGGGGGCTCAATGAGCAGTTCTTC. Translating gives CASSSTSGGLNEQFF. This chain uses TRBV11-3 with TRBJ2-1; TRBD1 is a possible D gene (7 bases). There are 15 residues in the CDR3. Between the trimmed V and J ends, which lost 4 bases and 6 bases, there was a span of 16 bases. CDR1 SGHNT and CDR2 YENEEA come from the germline V gene.

The V gene is TRBV10-3, the J gene TRBJ2-5, with 7 nucleotides matching TRBD2. Germline CDR1 is ENHRY and CDR2 is SYGVKD. The junction had 5 bases not matched to a gene; V was cut back by 0 bases and J by 1 base. The CDR3 contains 16 residues. CDR3: CAISESVGLGQETQYF. The CDR3 coding sequence is TGTGCCATCAGTGAGTCGGTTGGACTAGGCCAAGAGACCCAGTACTTC.

The chain joins TRBV28 to TRBJ2-7, with 13 bases identical to TRBD2. Trimming took 5 bases from V and 0 from J; bases not matched to a gene: 16. Germline V CDR1 and CDR2: MDHEN, SYDVKM. The length of the CDR3 is 20 residues. CDR3 DNA: TGTGCCAGCAGTACGACCATGGGACTAGCGGGACGGGACTTCTCCTACGAGCAGTACTTC. Protein: CASSTTMGLAGRDFSYEQYF.

As for this clone: Other nucleotide sequences from this sample produce the same CDR3. The chain uses TRBV10-2 and TRBJ2-7; weak D call: TRBD2 (5 bases). Germline V lookup: CDR1 WSHSY, CDR2 SAAADI. The V and J ends lost 8 bases and 0 bases respectively, with 14 bases between them. The CDR3 has 14 amino acids. The CDR3 coding sequence is TGCGCCAGCGCGCTGAGCGGAAGCTCCTACGAGCAGTACTTC. Protein sequence: CASALSGSSYEQYF.

The rearrangement joins TRBV7-2 to TRBJ1-5; D perhaps matches TRBD1 (6 bases). The length of the CDR3 is 14 residues. Between the trimmed V and J ends, which lost 1 base and 5 bases, there was a span of 9 bases. Germline V gives CDR1 SGHTA, CDR2 FQGNSA. The CDR3 protein is CASSLDTGYQPQHF. The CDR3 region has the DNA TGTGCCAGCAGCTTAGACACAGGGTATCAGCCCCAGCATTTT.

The gene calls are TRBV27 and TRBJ1-4; TRBD1 matches 7 bases. Germline V lookup: CDR1 MNHEY, CDR2 SMNVEV (reference sequence). The CDR3 spans 15 residues. V shed 6 bases and J 5 bases; nucleotides not matched to a gene: 9. The CDR3 loop is CASRYRQGLNEKLFF. Here the CDR3 DNA reads TGTGCCAGCAGATATCGACAGGGATTGAATGAAAAACTGTTTTTT.

J is TRBJ2-7 and V is TRBV9; 10 bases fit TRBD1. Germline V gene sequence: CDR1 SGDLS, CDR2 YYNGEE. The CDR3 is 14 amino acids. Trimming at V came to 4 bases and at J to 7 bases, leaving 8 bases not matched to a gene. CDR3 protein: CASSPRDRGGEQYF. The CDR3 coding sequence is TGTGCCAGCAGCCCGCGGGACAGGGGTGGAGAGCAGTACTTC.

The V call is TRBV18, the J call TRBJ1-1, with TRBD1 matching 8 bases. The CDR3 runs to 16 residues. After removal of 3 bases from V and 4 bases from J, the junction contained 10 bases not matched to a gene. Germline V gives CDR1 KGHSH, CDR2 LQKENI. The DNA of the CDR3 is TGTGCCAGCTCACCCACGGGACAGGTCTTTCTCACTGAAGCTTTCTTT. As protein: CASSPTGQVFLTEAFF.

V and J are TRBV7-2 and TRBJ1-3, with D tentatively TRBD1 (5 bases). CDR1 is SGHTA and CDR2 is FQGNSA in the germline V gene. Deletions cut 0 bases from V and 4 bases from J, with 10 bases between. The CDR3 totals 15 residues. CDR3 nucleotides: TGTGCCAGCAGCTTAGCGTCAGGGTTCGGAAACACCATATATTTT. Encoded protein: CASSLASGFGNTIYF.

This clone was detected only once. This chain joins TRBV5-1 and TRBJ2-1, with D maybe TRBD2 (5 bases). Trimming cost V 4 bases and J 8 bases, with 13 bases left between them. CDR3 size: 13 residues. CDR1 and CDR2 (germline): SGHRS, YFSETQ. This chain's CDR3 is CASSLRLGDEQFF. DNA of the CDR3: TGCGCCAGCAGCCTAAGACTCGGGGATGAGCAGTTCTTC. Supplemented by reference TRBV5-1 and TRBJ2-1, the full variable domain reads KAGVTQTPRYLIKTRGQQVTLSCSPISGHRSVSWYQQTPGQGLQFLFEYFSETQRNKGNFPGRFSGRQFSNSRSEMNVSTLELGDSALYLCASSLRLGDEQFFGPGTRLTVL.

This clone was counted between two and nine times. The V and J genes are TRBV19 and TRBJ2-2; D remains unclear. The CDR3 covers 14 residues. The V gene's germline CDR1 is LNHDA and CDR2 SQIVND (reference sequence). V was shortened by 3 bases and J by 1 base, with 6 bases between the two germline ends. The DNA of the CDR3 is TGTGCCAGTAGTATGAGACAGAACACCGGGGAGCTGTTTTTT. Protein: CASSMRQNTGELFF. Full variable domain (missing parts from reference TRBV19 and TRBJ2-2): DGGITQSPKYLFRKEGQNVTLSCEQNLNHDAMYWYRQDPGQGLRLIYYSQIVNDFQKGDIAEGYSVSREKKESFPLTVTSAQKNPTAFYLCASSMRQNTGELFFGEGSRLTVL.

This clone was observed a single time. The CDR3 bases are TGTGCCGCGGGGGGGGACGAAAAACTGTTTTTT. Encoded protein: CAAGGDEKLFF. V and J are TRBV6-6 and TRBJ1-4; possibly TRBD1 for D (5 bases). The CDR3 sequence is 11 residues long. Germline V gives CDR1 MNHNY, CDR2 SVGAGI (reference sequence). Trimming left V 11 bases short and J 8 bases short, with 12 bases between.